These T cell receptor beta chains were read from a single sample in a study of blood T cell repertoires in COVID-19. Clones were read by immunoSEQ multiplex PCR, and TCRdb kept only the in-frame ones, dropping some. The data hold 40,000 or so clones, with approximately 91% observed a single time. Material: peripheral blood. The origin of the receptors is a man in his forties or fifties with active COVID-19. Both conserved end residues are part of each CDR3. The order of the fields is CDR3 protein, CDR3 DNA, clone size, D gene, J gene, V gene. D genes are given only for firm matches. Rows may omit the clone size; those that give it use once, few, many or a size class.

CDR3aa: CAISDHPTGNSGNTIYF; CDR3nt: TGTGCCATCAGTGACCACCCTACAGGGAACTCTGGAAACACCATATATTTT; abundance: NA; d_gene: NA; j_gene: TRBJ1-3; v_gene: TRBV10-3
CDR3aa: CASSMKQGNIQYF; CDR3nt: TGTGCCAGTAGTATGAAGCAGGGAAACATTCAGTACTTC; abundance: NA; d_gene: NA; j_gene: TRBJ2-4; v_gene: TRBV19
CDR3aa: CASSRRTGWNYGYTF; CDR3nt: TGTGCCAGCAGCCGCCGGACAGGGTGGAACTATGGCTACACCTTC; abundance: NA; d_gene: TRBD1; j_gene: TRBJ1-2; v_gene: TRBV27
CDR3aa: CASSLRTGSSSYEQYF; CDR3nt: TGTGCCAGTAGTCTCCGGACAGGTTCGAGCTCCTACGAGCAGTACTTC; abundance: NA; d_gene: TRBD1; j_gene: TRBJ2-7; v_gene: TRBV19
CDR3aa: CSAQGAGGYTF; CDR3nt: TGCAGTGCTCAGGGGGCGGGCGGCTACACCTTC; abundance: once; d_gene: TRBD1; j_gene: TRBJ1-2; v_gene: TRBV20-1
CDR3aa: CASRPPLAGAYNEQFF; CDR3nt: TGCGCCAGCCGCCCCCCCCTGGCAGGGGCCTACAATGAGCAGTTCTTC; abundance: NA; d_gene: NA; j_gene: TRBJ2-1; v_gene: TRBV5-1
CDR3aa: CASSVRQGEQFF; CDR3nt: TGTGCCAGCAGTGTGCGGCAGGGTGAGCAGTTCTTC; abundance: NA; d_gene: NA; j_gene: TRBJ2-1; v_gene: TRBV2
CDR3aa: CASSPYYVFSGANVLTF; CDR3nt: TGCGCCAGCAGCCCCTACTATGTTTTTTCTGGGGCCAACGTCCTGACTTTC; abundance: NA; d_gene: NA; j_gene: TRBJ2-6; v_gene: TRBV4-3
CDR3aa: CASSLQGSNTEAFF; CDR3nt: TGTGCCAGCAGCTTGCAGGGGTCGAACACTGAAGCTTTCTTT; abundance: NA; d_gene: NA; j_gene: TRBJ1-1; v_gene: TRBV11-3
CDR3aa: CASSIRGTEAFF; CDR3nt: TGTGCCAGTAGTATAAGGGGAACTGAAGCTTTCTTT; abundance: NA; d_gene: NA; j_gene: TRBJ1-1; v_gene: TRBV19
CDR3aa: CASSDPFLAGAYTDTQYF; CDR3nt: TGTGCCAGCAGTGACCCTTTTCTAGCGGGGGCCTACACAGATACGCAGTATTTT; abundance: NA; d_gene: TRBD2; j_gene: TRBJ2-3; v_gene: TRBV25-1